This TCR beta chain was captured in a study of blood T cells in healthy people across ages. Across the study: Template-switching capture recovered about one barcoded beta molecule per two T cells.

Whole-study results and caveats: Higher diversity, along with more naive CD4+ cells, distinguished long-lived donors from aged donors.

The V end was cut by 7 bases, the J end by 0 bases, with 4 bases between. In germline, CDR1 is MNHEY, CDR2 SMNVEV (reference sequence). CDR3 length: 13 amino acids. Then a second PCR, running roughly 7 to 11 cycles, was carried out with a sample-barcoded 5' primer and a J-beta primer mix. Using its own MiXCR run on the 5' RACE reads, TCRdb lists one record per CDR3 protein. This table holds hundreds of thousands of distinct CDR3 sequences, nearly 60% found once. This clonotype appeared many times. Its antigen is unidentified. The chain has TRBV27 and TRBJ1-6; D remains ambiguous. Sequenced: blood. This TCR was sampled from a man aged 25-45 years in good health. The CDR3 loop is CASKSSYNSPLHF. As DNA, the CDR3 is TGTGCCAGCAAGAGCTCCTATAATTCACCCCTCCACTTT.